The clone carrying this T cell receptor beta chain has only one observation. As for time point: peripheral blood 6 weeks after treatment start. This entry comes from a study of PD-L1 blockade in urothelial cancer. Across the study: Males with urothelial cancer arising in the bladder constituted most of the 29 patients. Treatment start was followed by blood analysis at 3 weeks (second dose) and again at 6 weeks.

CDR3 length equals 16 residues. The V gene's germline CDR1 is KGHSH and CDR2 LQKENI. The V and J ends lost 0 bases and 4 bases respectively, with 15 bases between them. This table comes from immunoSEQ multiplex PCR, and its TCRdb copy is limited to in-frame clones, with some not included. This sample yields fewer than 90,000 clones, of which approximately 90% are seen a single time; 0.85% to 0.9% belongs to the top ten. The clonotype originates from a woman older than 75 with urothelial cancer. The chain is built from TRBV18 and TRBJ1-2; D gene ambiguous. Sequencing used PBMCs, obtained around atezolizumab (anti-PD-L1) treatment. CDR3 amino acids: CASSPPLGRLLYGYTF. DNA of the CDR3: TGTGCCAGCTCACCACCACTAGGGCGCCTCCTCTATGGCTACACCTTC.